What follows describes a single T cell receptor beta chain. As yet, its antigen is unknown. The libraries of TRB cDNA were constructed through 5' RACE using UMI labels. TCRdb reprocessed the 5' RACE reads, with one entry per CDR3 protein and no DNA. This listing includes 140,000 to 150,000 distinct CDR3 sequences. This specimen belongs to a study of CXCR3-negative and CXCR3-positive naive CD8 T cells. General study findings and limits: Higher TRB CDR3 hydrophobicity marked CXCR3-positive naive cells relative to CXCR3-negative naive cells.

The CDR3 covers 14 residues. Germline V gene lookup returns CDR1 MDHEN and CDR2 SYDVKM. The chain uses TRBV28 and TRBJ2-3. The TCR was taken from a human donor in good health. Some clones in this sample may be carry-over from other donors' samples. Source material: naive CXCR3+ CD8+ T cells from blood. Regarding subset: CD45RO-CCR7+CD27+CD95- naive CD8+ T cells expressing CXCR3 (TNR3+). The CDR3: CASSLKRSTDTQYF.